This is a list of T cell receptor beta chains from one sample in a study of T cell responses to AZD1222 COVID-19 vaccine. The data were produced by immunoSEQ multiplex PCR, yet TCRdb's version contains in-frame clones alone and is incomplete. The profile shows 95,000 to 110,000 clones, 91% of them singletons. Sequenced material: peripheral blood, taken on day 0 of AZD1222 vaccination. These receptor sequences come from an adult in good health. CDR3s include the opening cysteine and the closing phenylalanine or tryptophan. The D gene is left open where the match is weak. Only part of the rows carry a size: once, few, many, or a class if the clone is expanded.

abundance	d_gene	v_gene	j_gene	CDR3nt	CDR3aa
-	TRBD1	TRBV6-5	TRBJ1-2	TGTGCCAGCAGTTACACCCGGGACAGGACTAATGGCTACACCTTC	CASSYTRDRTNGYTF
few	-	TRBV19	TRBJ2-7	TGTGCCAGTAGTATTTCAGGTCACTCCTACGAGCAGTACTTC	CASSISGHSYEQYF
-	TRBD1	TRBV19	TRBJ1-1	TGTGCCAGTGGAGAGACAGGGGTTGGTGGAGCTTTCTTT	CASGETGVGGAFF
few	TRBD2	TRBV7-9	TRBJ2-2	TGTGCCAGCAGCCTCGGGGGGTCCACCGGGGAGCTGTTTTTT	CASSLGGSTGELFF
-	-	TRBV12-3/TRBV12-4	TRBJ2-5	TGTGCCAGCAGTTTCACCCAAGAGACCCAGTACTTC	CASSFTQETQYF
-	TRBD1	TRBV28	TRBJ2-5	TGTGCCAGCAGTTTATGGGGGACAGGGAAAGAGACCCAGTACTTC	CASSLWGTGKETQYF
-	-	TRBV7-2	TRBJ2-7	TGTGCCAGCAGCTTAGCCCCAGCGGAGCAGTACTTC	CASSLAPAEQYF
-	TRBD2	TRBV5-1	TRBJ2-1	TGCGCCAGCAGCTTGGGGTTGGGACTAGCTTTAAATGAGCAGTTCTTC	CASSLGLGLALNEQFF
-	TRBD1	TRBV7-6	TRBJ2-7	TGTGCCAGCAGCCCACACCGGGACAGGGCACTCAAACCCTACGAGCAGTACTTC	CASSPHRDRALKPYEQYF
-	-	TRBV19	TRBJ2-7	TGTGCCAGTAGTATTGGACTCACTCACCCCTACGAGCAGTACTTC	CASSIGLTHPYEQYF
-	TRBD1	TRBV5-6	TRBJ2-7	TGTGCCAGCAGCTTGGGAAGGGGGCCCTACGAGCAGTACTTC	CASSLGRGPYEQYF
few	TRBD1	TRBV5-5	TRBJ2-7	TGTGCCAGCAGCTTCACAGGGGAAGAGCAGTACTTC	CASSFTGEEQYF
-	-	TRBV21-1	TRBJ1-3	TGTGCCAGCAGAGACAGGGGTTACTCTGGAAACACCATATATTTT	CASRDRGYSGNTIYF
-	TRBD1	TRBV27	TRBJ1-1	TGTGCCAGCAGTTTTCAGGGGGAGTATACTGAAGCTTTCTTT	CASSFQGEYTEAFF
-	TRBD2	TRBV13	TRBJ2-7	TGTGCCAGCAGCCGACGGTTGACTAGCGGGAGTTACGAGCAGTACTTC	CASSRRLTSGSYEQYF
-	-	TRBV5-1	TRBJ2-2	TGCGCCAGCAGCTTCAGAGCAACCCCGACCTCCGGGGAGCTGTTTTTT	CASSFRATPTSGELFF
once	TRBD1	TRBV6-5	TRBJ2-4	TGTGCCAGCACCGAGACAGGGGCCGAAAACATTCAGTACTTC	CASTETGAENIQYF
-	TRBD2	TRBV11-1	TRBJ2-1	TGTGCCAGCAGCTCTCCTACTAGCGGGAACGGTGAGCAGTTCTTC	CASSSPTSGNGEQFF
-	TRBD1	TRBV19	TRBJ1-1	TGTGCCAGTAGAGCAGGGGGGACTGAAGCTTTCTTT	CASRAGGTEAFF
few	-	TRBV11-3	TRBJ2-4	TGTGCCAGCACCCCTTCTGTTCCGTGGACAGCTGCCAAAAACATTCAGTACTTC	CASTPSVPWTAAKNIQYF
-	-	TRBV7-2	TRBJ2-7	TGTGCCAGCAGCTTGAATCACGGAACCTACGAGCAGTACTTC	CASSLNHGTYEQYF
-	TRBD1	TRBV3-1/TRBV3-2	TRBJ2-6	TGTGCCAGCAGGAGACAGGGCTCTGGGGCCAACGTCCTGACTTTC	CASRRQGSGANVLTF
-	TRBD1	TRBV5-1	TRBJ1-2	TGCGCCAGCAGCTTGGGACAGGGGAATGGCTACACCTTC	CASSLGQGNGYTF
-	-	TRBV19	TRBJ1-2	TGTGCCAGTAGGCGGGAGGAGGGCTATGGCTACACCTTC	CASRREEGYGYTF
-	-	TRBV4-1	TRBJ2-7	TGCGCCAGCAGGGTCAGGGACTCGAGCTCCTACGAGCAGTACTTC	CASRVRDSSSYEQYF
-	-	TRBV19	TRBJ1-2	TGTGCCAGTACCCGGCCCGGGACGCACTATGGCTACACCTTC	CASTRPGTHYGYTF
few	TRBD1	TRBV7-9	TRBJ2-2	TGTGCCAGCAGTCTCTTCTACAGACAGGGGCTGGTCGGGGAGCTGTTTTTT	CASSLFYRQGLVGELFF
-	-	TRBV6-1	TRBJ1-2	TGTGCCAGCAGTGAAGGACAGGATCGCGGCTACACCTTC	CASSEGQDRGYTF
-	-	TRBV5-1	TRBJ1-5	TGCGCCAGCAGCGCTACAGGAGGGAATCAGCCCCAGCATTTT	CASSATGGNQPQHF
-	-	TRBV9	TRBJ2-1	TGTGCCAGCAGCGTAGATTGGGACGGAAAGGCCTACAATGAGCAGTTCTTC	CASSVDWDGKAYNEQFF
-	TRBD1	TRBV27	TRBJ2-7	TGTGCCAGCAGTGCAGGAACAGGGGGCCCCTACGAGCAGTACTTC	CASSAGTGGPYEQYF
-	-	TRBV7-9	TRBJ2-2	TGTGCCAGCAGCTGGCCCGGCACCGGGGAGCTGTTTTTT	CASSWPGTGELFF
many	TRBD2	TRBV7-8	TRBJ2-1	TGTGCCAGCAGCGTCCGACTAGCGGGTCTCTACAATGAGCAGTTCTTC	CASSVRLAGLYNEQFF
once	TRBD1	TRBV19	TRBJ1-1	TGTGCCAGTAGTATGGGTAGGGGGCCCACTGAAGCTTTCTTT	CASSMGRGPTEAFF
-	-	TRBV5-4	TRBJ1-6	TGTGCCAGCAAATTAGACAGCCTCTATAATTCACCCCTCCACTTT	CASKLDSLYNSPLHF
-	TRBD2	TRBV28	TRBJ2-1	TGTGCCAGCAGCACCGACGGCGGGACTAGCGAAGGGAGGGATGAGCAGTTCTTC	CASSTDGGTSEGRDEQFF
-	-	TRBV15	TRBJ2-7	TGTGCCACCAGCAGGGGGACTTGGCCACTCACCCTTGACGCCTACGAGCAGTACTTC	CATSRGTWPLTLDAYEQYF
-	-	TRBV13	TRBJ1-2	TGTGCCAGCAGCTTAGGACAGGGTGGATACTATGGCTACACCTTC	CASSLGQGGYYGYTF
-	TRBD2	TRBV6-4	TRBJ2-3	TGTGCCAGCAGTGACCATGGGTGGGGGGGGAGCACAGATACGCAGTATTTT	CASSDHGWGGSTDTQYF
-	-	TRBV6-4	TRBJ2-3	TGTGCCAGCAGGGAGGACTCCACAGATACGCAGTATTTT	CASREDSTDTQYF
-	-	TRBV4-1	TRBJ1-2	TGCGCCAGCAGCCAAGTTTTTGGGGGCTACACCTTC	CASSQVFGGYTF
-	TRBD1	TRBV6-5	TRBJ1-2	TGTGCCAGCAGCCAACTTACAGGGGACTATGGCTACACCTTC	CASSQLTGDYGYTF
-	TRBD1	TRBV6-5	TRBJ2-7	TGTGCCAGCAGTTGGGGACAGGGTTCCTACGAGCAGTACTTC	CASSWGQGSYEQYF
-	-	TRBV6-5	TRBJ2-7	TGTGCCAGCAGTTCAGGAGGACAACCCTACGAGCAGTACTTC	CASSSGGQPYEQYF
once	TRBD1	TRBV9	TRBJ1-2	TGTGCCAGCAGCGATAAAACCGGGACAGACTATGGCTACACCTTC	CASSDKTGTDYGYTF
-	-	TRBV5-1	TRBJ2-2	TGCGCCAGCAGCTTGGTCGGGCGATACACCGGGGAGCTGTTTTTT	CASSLVGRYTGELFF
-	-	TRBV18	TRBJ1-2	TGTGCCAGCTCACCAGGGGGCCATGGCTACACCTTC	CASSPGGHGYTF
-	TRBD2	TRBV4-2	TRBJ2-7	TGTGCCAGCAGCCAAGATATAGCAGCGGGAGGGCCGGTTTCCTTTTACGAGCAGTACTTC	CASSQDIAAGGPVSFYEQYF
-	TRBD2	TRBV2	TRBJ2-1	TGTGCCAGCACCTCTGTGGCGGGAGGGTACAATGAGCAGTTCTTC	CASTSVAGGYNEQFF
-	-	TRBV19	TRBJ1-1	TGTGCCAGTAGTACGGACAGCATGAACACTGAAGCTTTCTTT	CASSTDSMNTEAFF
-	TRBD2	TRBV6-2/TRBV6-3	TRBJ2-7	TGTGCCAGCAGTACCGGGACTAGCGGTGCAGACGAGCAGTACTTC	CASSTGTSGADEQYF
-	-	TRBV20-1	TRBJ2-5	TGCAGTGCCGAGGCGCAGGCCCAGTACTTC	CSAEAQAQYF